This TCR beta chain was captured in a study of cytomegalovirus exposure and HLA in healthy donors. Study-level points and caveats: Many donors carried some public TCRs, although rarity characterized most TCR sequences. With high specificity and sensitivity, the classifier reportedly diagnosed cytomegalovirus status. HLA alleles were associated with around 17,000 TCR beta sequences in a later analysis at 0.05 false discovery rate. Available immune exposure information covered CMV serostatus only.

The PCR had 60 Vbeta and 13 Jbeta primers. Profiling relied on immunoSEQ multiplex PCR, and the TCRdb table lists in-frame clones only, not all of them. This sample has around 85,000 clones, with 60% to 80% found just once. As regards this clone: As yet, its antigen is unknown.

The J segment lost 6 bases and the V segment lost 0 bases, leaving 8 bases of the junction unmatched. Germline-derived CDR1 and CDR2 are SGHDT and YYEEEE. The CDR3 consists of 15 residues. This chain connects TRBV5-6 to TRBJ2-7; 8 bases are a match to TRBD2. Input material: PBMCs. The receptor comes from a woman in her forties or fifties in good health and CMV-seropositive. The CDR3 nucleotides read TGTGCCAGCAGCTTGGCCACGGGGGGGGCCTCCGAGCAGTACTTC. Translating gives CASSLATGGASEQYF.